These T cell receptor beta chains were read from a single sample in a study of T-cell reconstitution after alpha-beta-depleted transplantation in children. Each CDR3 protein gets one entry after TCRdb re-called the PCR reads with MiXCR. The sample yields roughly 340,000 distinct CDR3 sequences, 15% to 20% seen once. Specimen: PBMCs, mostly from graft donor cells, collected 360 days after TCRalphabeta/CD19-depleted stem cell transplant. Receptors were obtained from a male patient aged 2 to 9 who had a stem cell transplant for acute lymphoblastic leukemia, so the T cells may come from the graft donor. Both conserved end residues are part of each CDR3. A D gene is named only where the DNA matches it firmly. Clone size is given for some rows only: seen once, a few or many times, or a class if the clone is expanded.

clone_size,j_call,d_call,v_call,cdr3_aa,cdr3_nt
NA,TRBJ1-5,NA,TRBV12-3/TRBV12-4,CASGGIFSNQPQHF,TGTGCCAGCGGGGGAATATTTAGCAATCAGCCCCAGCATTTT
few,TRBJ2-3,NA,TRBV7-2,CASSHQGVPDTQYF,TGTGCCAGCAGCCACCAAGGGGTTCCAGATACGCAGTATTTT
many,TRBJ2-3,TRBD2,TRBV5-1,CASSARAGGVADTQYF,TGCGCCAGCAGCGCAAGAGCGGGAGGAGTGGCAGATACGCAGTATTTT
many,TRBJ2-7,NA,TRBV28,CASSQIKVGDEQYF,TGTGCCAGCAGCCAGATCAAGGTAGGGGACGAGCAGTACTTC
NA,TRBJ2-7,TRBD2,TRBV4-1,CASSDTPREVYEQYF,TGCGCCAGCAGTGACACCCCGCGGGAGGTCTACGAGCAGTACTTC
NA,TRBJ2-7,NA,TRBV30,CAWSVTGYYEQYF,TGTGCCTGGAGTGTAACGGGGTACTACGAGCAGTACTTC
NA,TRBJ2-3,NA,TRBV5-1,CASRPQGQAPLDTQYF,TGCGCCAGCCGCCCGCAAGGGCAGGCTCCCTTGGATACGCAGTATTTT
NA,TRBJ2-5,NA,TRBV28,CASSLRAVKETQYF,TGTGCCAGCAGTTTGAGGGCAGTCAAAGAGACCCAGTACTTC
many,TRBJ2-3,NA,TRBV12-3/TRBV12-4,CASSLAHLPSTDTQYF,TGTGCCAGCAGTTTGGCCCACCTGCCTAGCACAGATACGCAGTATTTT
few,TRBJ2-3,NA,TRBV2,CASNTDRPGTQYF,TGTGCCAGCAACACCGACAGGCCGGGTACGCAGTATTTT
NA,TRBJ2-1,NA,TRBV20-1,CSAIRGSTNEQFF,TGCAGTGCTATAAGGGGCAGCACGAATGAGCAGTTCTTC
medium-sized,TRBJ2-1,NA,TRBV29-1,CSVEGPVEQFF,TGCAGCGTAGAGGGCCCAGTTGAGCAGTTCTTC
NA,TRBJ2-7,NA,TRBV3-1,CASSQPLRPYEQYF,TGTGCCAGCAGCCAGCCCCTTAGACCCTACGAGCAGTACTTC
many,TRBJ2-1,NA,TRBV21-1,CASSRPSGRVNEQFF,TGTGCCAGCAGTAGACCTAGCGGGAGGGTCAATGAGCAGTTCTTC
few,TRBJ1-1,NA,TRBV3-1,CASSQYPIRVEAFF,TGTGCCAGCAGCCAATATCCCATTCGAGTTGAAGCTTTCTTT
few,TRBJ2-5,NA,TRBV6-2/TRBV6-3,CASKKGIETQYF,TGTGCCAGCAAGAAGGGTATAGAGACCCAGTACTTC
many,TRBJ2-1,NA,TRBV29-1,CSVDSVGRIGEQFF,TGCAGCGTTGATTCGGTCGGCAGAATAGGCGAGCAGTTCTTC
NA,TRBJ2-3,NA,TRBV12-3/TRBV12-4,CASTNRATTDTQYF,TGTGCCAGCACAAACAGGGCCACCACAGATACGCAGTATTTT
once,TRBJ2-7,TRBD2,TRBV6-1,CASRTGTSGRAVLGEQYF,TGTGCCAGCAGAACCGGGACTAGCGGGAGGGCCGTTCTAGGAGAGCAGTACTTC
few,TRBJ2-1,NA,TRBV28,CASSQGGSTQNEQFF,TGTGCCAGCAGTCAAGGGGGGAGCACCCAGAATGAGCAGTTCTTC
NA,TRBJ1-3,TRBD1,TRBV10-3,CAIREGGPGNTIYF,TGTGCCATCAGGGAAGGGGGCCCTGGAAACACCATATATTTT
many,TRBJ2-7,NA,TRBV9,CASSAGPGAGYEQYF,TGTGCCAGCAGCGCAGGACCTGGGGCCGGCTACGAGCAGTACTTC